A selection of T cell receptor beta chains follows, all from one sample in a study of sequential checkpoint blockade in melanoma. The protocol was immunoSEQ multiplex PCR, while the TCRdb copy is restricted to in-frame clones and leaves out a portion. Of more than 5,500 clones listed, roughly a fifth are singletons. The material was tumor tissue (inferred from file names), obtained from a patient given nivolumab and ipilimumab in sequence. These receptors were taken from a human donor with melanoma. Each CDR3 is given without its conserved first and last residue.

TRBJ2-1	TRBV18	ASSGTSGNDEQF
TRBJ1-3	TRBV11-1	ASRDKRDKPSGNTIY
TRBJ1-2	TRBV28	ASSLRGGVGYT
TRBJ2-7	TRBV11-3	ASSMDRGGYEQY
TRBJ2-7	TRBV28	ASKASGRSGEQY
TRBJ1-1	TRBV6-8	ASSSARGRPTEAF
TRBJ2-7	TRBV28	ASSLYQAGKYEQY
TRBJ2-1	TRBV5-1	ASSLSAGSYNEQF
TRBJ2-1	TRBV18	ASSLLRTGGEDEQF
TRBJ1-4	TRBV6-8	ASQPGAGIGEKLF
TRBJ2-7	TRBV19	ASSWGQGSYEQY
TRBJ1-4	TRBV19	ASSTGLGGEKLF
TRBJ2-6	TRBV19	ASSIGILGLGGANVLT
TRBJ2-1	TRBV11-3	ASGPGTSYNEQF
TRBJ1-3	TRBV6-8	ATSPTGQGGNTIY
TRBJ2-4	TRBV30	AWSPWTSGKRGAKNIQY
TRBJ2-5	TRBV6-8	ASSPSRTSDQETQY
TRBJ1-5	TRBV18	ASSAIHYSNQPQH